These T cell receptor beta chains were read from a single sample in a study of cytomegalovirus exposure and HLA in healthy donors. Produced via immunoSEQ multiplex PCR; TCRdb's table is partial and in-frame only. The top ten hold about 2.5% of the sample, which has some 200,000 clones, more than 60% seen once. Input material: PBMCs. Receptors were obtained from a woman aged 60-75 years in good health and CMV-seropositive. The CDR3 runs from the conserved cysteine through the conserved F or W. Each record gives: CDR3 length, J gene, V gene, D gene, clone size, CDR3 protein, CDR3 DNA. The D gene is left open where the match is weak. Rows give clone size only sometimes, using once, few, many, or a class for an expanded clone.

>15|TRBJ1-3|TRBV7-9|TRBD1|few
CASSTDRGPGNTIYF
TGTGCCAGCAGCACCGACAGGGGGCCTGGAAACACCATATATTTT
>13|TRBJ1-2|TRBV6-5|NA|NA
CASSPDRHYGYTF
TGTGCCAGCAGTCCCGACAGGCACTATGGCTACACCTTC
>16|TRBJ1-4|TRBV4-3|NA|NA
CASSQARSGLHEKLFF
TGCGCCAGCAGCCAAGCCCGGTCAGGACTCCATGAAAAACTGTTTTTT
>10|TRBJ1-2|TRBV6-5|NA|once
CASREKSYTF
TGTGCCAGCAGGGAGAAGAGCTACACCTTC
>15|TRBJ2-2|TRBV10-1|TRBD2|NA
CASSGTSGSVGELFF
TGCGCCAGCAGTGGGACTAGCGGGAGTGTCGGGGAGCTGTTTTTT
>11|TRBJ2-7|TRBV29-1|TRBD1|NA
CSTRTGIEQYF
TGCAGCACTAGGACAGGGATCGAGCAGTACTTC
>17|TRBJ2-1|TRBV25-1|NA|NA
CASSEYSLRDSNNEQFF
TGTGCCAGCAGTGAATATAGTCTACGGGACTCAAATAATGAGCAGTTCTTC
>15|TRBJ1-5|TRBV6-6|TRBD1|NA
CASRPDRGGNQPQHF
TGTGCCAGCAGACCGGACAGGGGCGGCAATCAGCCCCAGCATTTT
>13|TRBJ1-5|TRBV30|TRBD1|NA
CAWNRQGEQPQHF
TGTGCCTGGAACCGACAGGGCGAACAGCCCCAGCATTTT
>12|TRBJ2-3|TRBV29-1|NA|NA
CSVVRQADTQYF
TGCAGCGTTGTTAGGCAGGCAGATACGCAGTATTTT
>16|TRBJ2-3|TRBV19|TRBD2|NA
CASRGTSGIAGDTQYF
TGTGCCAGTAGGGGGACTAGCGGGATCGCGGGGGATACGCAGTATTTT
>17|TRBJ2-1|TRBV4-2|TRBD2|NA
CASSQLTLLAGGYEQFF
TGTGCCAGCAGCCAACTCACTTTGCTGGCGGGAGGGTATGAGCAGTTCTTC
>15|TRBJ2-5|TRBV10-3|TRBD2|NA
CAISESTSGPETQYF
TGTGCCATCAGTGAGTCGACTAGCGGCCCCGAGACCCAGTACTTC
>13|TRBJ2-5|TRBV11-1|NA|few
CASSPGDRETQYF
TGTGCCAGCAGCCCGGGGGATAGGGAGACCCAGTACTTC